The present entry profiles one T cell receptor (beta chain) with its context. With V trimmed by 5 bases and J by 0 bases, 2 bases remained unmatched. The CDR3 is 14 residues long. Germline CDR1 MNHNS, CDR2 SASEGT. Measured with immunoSEQ multiplex PCR; TCRdb has only the in-frame clones, and not every one. The sample comprises 160,000 or so clones, less than 85% of which are singletons, and around 4.5% rests with the top ten. This sample is part of a study of cytotoxic CD8 clonotypes in ibrutinib-treated CLL. The sequence was obtained from a human donor with chronic lymphocytic leukemia. Sample: PBMCs, taken after 24 months of ibrutinib treatment. The gene calls are TRBV6-1 and TRBJ2-7, with 9 bases that match TRBD1. The chain's CDR3 is CASSKQGASYEQYF. CDR3 DNA sequence: TGTGCCAGCAGTAAACAGGGGGCCTCCTACGAGCAGTACTTC.